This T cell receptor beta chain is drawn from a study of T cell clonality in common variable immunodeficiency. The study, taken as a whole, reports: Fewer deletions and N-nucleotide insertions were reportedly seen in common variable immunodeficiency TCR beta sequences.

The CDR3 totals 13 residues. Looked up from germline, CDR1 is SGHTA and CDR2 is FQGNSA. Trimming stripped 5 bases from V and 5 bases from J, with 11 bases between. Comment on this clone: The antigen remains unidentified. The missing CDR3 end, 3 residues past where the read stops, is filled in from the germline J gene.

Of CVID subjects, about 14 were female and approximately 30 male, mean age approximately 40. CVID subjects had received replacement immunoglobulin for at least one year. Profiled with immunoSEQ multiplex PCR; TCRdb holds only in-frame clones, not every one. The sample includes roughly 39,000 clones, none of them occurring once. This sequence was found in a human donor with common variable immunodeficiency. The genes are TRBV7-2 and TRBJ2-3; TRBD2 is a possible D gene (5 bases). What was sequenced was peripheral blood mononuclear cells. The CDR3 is CASSPERIDTQYF. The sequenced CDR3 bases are TGTGCCAGCAGCCCCGAGCGGATAGATACG.